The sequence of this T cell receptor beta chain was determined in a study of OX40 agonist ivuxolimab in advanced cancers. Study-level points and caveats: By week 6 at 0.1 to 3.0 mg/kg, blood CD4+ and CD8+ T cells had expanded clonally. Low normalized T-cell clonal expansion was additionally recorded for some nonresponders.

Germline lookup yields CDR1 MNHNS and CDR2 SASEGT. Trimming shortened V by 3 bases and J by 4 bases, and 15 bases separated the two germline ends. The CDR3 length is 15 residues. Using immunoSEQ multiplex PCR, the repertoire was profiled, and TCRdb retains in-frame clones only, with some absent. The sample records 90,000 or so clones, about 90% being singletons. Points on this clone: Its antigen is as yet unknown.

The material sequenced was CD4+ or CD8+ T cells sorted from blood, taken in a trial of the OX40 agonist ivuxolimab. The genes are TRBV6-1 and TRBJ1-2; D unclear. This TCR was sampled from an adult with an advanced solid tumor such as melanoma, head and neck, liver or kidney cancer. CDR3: CASSEGLGNSYGYTF. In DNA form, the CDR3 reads TGTGCCAGCAGTGAGGGTCTGGGGAACAGCTATGGCTACACCTTC.